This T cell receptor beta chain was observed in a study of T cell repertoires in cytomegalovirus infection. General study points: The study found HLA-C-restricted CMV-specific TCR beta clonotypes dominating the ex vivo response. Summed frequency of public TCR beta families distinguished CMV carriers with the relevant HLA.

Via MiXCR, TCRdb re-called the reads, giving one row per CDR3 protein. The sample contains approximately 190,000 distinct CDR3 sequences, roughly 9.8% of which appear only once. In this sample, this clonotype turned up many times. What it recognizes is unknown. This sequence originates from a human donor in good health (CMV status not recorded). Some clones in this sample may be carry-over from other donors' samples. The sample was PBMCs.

CDR3: CASRIGGLNNQPQHF. The DNA of the CDR3 is TGTGCCAGCAGGATAGGGGGACTGAACAATCAGCCCCAGCATTTT. V usage is TRBV28 and J usage is TRBJ1-5, with a tentative D call TRBD1 (6 bases). The CDR3 sequence is 15 residues long. Germline V gene sequence: CDR1 MDHEN, CDR2 SYDVKM. V shed 6 bases and J shed 3 bases, with 15 bases lying between them.